The table lists the clone carrying this T cell receptor (beta chain) with a few counts. The antigen is undetermined. V gave up 6 bases and J gave up 8 bases, with 17 bases separating them. The germline V gene encodes CDR1 SGHNT and CDR2 YENEEA. The CDR3 length is 14 residues. These data come from a study of T cell responses to AZD1222 COVID-19 vaccine. Turning to the study itself: Samples with a second dose at about 4 or about 12 weeks were pooled together.

The data were produced by immunoSEQ multiplex PCR, yet TCRdb's version contains in-frame clones alone and is incomplete. The table lists about 120,000 clones, about 89% of them singletons. Study-wide points: Rises in breadth and depth of Spike-specific TCRs came after two AZD1222 doses. Targeting of unmutated variant regions was reportedly seen in nearly half of spike-specific TCRs.

Sequenced here: peripheral blood, sampled on day 0 of AZD1222 vaccination. This TCR was recovered from an adult in good health. The chain recombines TRBV11-3 with TRBJ2-1, with a tentative D call TRBD2 (6 bases). In DNA form, the CDR3 reads TGTGCCAGCAGTCGGGACTCGCCGTCGGATGAGCAGTTCTTC. The encoded protein is CASSRDSPSDEQFF.